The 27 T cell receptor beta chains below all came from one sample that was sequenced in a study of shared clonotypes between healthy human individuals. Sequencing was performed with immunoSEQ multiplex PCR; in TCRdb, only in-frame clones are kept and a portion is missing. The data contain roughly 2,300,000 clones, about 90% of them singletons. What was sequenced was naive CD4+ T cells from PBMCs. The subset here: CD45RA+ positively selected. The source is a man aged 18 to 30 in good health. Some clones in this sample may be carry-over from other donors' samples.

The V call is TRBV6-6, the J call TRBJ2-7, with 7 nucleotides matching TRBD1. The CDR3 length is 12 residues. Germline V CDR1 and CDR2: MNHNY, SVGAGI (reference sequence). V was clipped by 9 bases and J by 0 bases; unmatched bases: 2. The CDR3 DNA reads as TGTGCCAGTGGGACAGTCTCCTACGAGCAGTACTTC. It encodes CASGTVSYEQYF.

CDR3: CASSTTGSSYNEQFF. The CDR3 coding sequence is TGCGCCAGCAGCACGACAGGGAGCTCCTACAATGAGCAGTTCTTC. The chain is built from TRBV5-1 and TRBJ2-1; 7 nucleotides align to TRBD1. The CDR3 has 15 residues. The V gene's germline CDR1 is SGHRS and CDR2 YFSETQ. The V segment lost 4 bases and the J segment 0 bases; nucleotides outside the gene matches: 4.

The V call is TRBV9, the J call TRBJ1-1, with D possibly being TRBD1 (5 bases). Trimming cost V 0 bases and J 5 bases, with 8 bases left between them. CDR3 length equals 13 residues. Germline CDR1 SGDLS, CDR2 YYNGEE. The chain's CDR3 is CASSVVKGTEAFF. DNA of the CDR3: TGTGCCAGCAGCGTAGTGAAGGGGACTGAAGCTTTCTTT.

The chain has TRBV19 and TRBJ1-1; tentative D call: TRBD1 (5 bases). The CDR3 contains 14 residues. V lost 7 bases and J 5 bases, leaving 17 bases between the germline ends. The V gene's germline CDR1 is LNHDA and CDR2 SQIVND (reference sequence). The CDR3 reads CASTLGGRQTEAFF. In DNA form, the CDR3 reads TGTGCCAGTACCTTGGGGGGGAGGCAAACTGAAGCTTTCTTT. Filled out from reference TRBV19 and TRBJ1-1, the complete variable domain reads DGGITQSPKYLFRKEGQNVTLSCEQNLNHDAMYWYRQDPGQGLRLIYYSQIVNDFQKGDIAEGYSVSREKKESFPLTVTSAQKNPTAFYLCASTLGGRQTEAFFGQGTRLTVV.

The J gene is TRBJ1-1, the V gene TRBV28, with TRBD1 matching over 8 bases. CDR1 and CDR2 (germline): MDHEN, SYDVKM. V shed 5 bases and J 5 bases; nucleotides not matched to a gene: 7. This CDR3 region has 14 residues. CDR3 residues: CASSVPYRGTEAFF. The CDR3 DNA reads TGTGCCAGCAGTGTACCTTACAGGGGGACTGAAGCTTTCTTT.

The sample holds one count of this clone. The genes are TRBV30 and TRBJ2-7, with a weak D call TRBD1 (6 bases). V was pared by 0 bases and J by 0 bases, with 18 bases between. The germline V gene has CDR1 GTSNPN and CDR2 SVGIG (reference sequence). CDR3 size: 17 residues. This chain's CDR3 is CAWSVFKWTANSYEQYF. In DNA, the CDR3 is TGTGCCTGGAGTGTATTTAAATGGACAGCCAACTCCTACGAGCAGTACTTC. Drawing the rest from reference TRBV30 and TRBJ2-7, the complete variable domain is SQTIHQWPATLVQPVGSPLSLECTVEGTSNPNLYWYRQAAGRGLQLLFYSVGIGQISSEVPQNLSASRPQDRQFILSSKKLLLSDSGFYLCAWSVFKWTANSYEQYFGPGTRLTVT.

The CDR3 DNA reads as TGTGCCAGCAGGCAGGCCGGGGAGCTGTTTTTT. Protein: CASRQAGELFF. V usage is TRBV2 and J usage is TRBJ2-2, with D unclear. V shed 6 bases and J shed 6 bases, with 5 bases lying between them. The germline CDR1 and CDR2 sequences are SNHLY and FYNNEI. This CDR3 has 11 amino acids.

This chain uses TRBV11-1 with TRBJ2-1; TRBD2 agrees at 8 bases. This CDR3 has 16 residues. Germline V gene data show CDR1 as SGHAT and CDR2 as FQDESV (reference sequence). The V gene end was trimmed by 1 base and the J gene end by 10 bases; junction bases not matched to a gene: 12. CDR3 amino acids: CASSLVGGRPFLEQFF. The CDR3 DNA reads TGTGCCAGCAGCTTAGTCGGCGGGAGGCCGTTTTTGGAGCAGTTCTTC.

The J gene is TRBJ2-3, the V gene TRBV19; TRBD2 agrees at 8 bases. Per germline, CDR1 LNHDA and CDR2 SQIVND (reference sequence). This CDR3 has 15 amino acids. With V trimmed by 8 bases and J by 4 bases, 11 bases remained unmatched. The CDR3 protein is CASAPGGQFPDTQYF. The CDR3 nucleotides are TGTGCCAGTGCTCCGGGGGGGCAGTTCCCAGATACGCAGTATTTT.

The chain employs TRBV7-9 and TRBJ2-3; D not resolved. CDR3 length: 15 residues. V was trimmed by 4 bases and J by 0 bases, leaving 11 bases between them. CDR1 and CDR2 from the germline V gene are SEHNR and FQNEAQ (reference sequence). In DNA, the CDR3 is TGTGCCAGCAGCTACAGCCCCGGGAGCACAGATACGCAGTATTTT. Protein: CASSYSPGSTDTQYF.

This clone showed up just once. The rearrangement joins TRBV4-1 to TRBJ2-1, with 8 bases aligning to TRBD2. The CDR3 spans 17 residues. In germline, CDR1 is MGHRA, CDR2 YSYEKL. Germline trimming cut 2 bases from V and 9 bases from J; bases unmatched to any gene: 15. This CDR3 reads CASSQIPGTARGGEQFF. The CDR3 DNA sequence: TGCGCCAGCAGCCAAATCCCTGGGACGGCTCGGGGGGGTGAGCAGTTCTTC.

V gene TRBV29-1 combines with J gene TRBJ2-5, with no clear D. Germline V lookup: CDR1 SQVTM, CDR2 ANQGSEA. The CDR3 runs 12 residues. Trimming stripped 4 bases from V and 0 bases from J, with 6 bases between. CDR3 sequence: CSVGTHQETQYF. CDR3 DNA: TGCAGCGTTGGAACACACCAAGAGACCCAGTACTTC.

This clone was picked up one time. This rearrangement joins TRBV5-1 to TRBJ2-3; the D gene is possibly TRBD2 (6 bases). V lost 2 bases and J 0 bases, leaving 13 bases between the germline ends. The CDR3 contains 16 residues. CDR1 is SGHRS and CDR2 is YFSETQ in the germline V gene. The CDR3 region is CASSFGLATSTDTQYF. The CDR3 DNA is TGCGCCAGCAGCTTTGGGCTAGCGACTAGCACAGATACGCAGTATTTT. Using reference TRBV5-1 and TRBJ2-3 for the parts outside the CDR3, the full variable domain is KAGVTQTPRYLIKTRGQQVTLSCSPISGHRSVSWYQQTPGQGLQFLFEYFSETQRNKGNFPGRFSGRQFSNSRSEMNVSTLELGDSALYLCASSFGLATSTDTQYFGPGTRLTVL.

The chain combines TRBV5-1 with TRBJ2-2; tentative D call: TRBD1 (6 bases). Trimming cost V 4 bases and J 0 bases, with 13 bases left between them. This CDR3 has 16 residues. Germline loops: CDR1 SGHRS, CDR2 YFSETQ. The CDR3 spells CASSAGTQANTGELFF. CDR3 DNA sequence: TGCGCCAGCAGCGCCGGGACACAAGCGAACACCGGGGAGCTGTTTTTT.

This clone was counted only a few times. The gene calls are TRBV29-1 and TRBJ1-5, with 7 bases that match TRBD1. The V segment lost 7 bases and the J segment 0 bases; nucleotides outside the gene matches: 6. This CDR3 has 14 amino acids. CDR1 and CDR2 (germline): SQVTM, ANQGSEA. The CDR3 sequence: CSAKQGYSNQPQHF. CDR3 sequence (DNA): TGCAGCGCTAAACAGGGGTATAGCAATCAGCCCCAGCATTTT.

Here the CDR3 DNA reads TGTGCCAGCAGCGTAGAGGCAGGGAGGTGGAACACCATATATTTT. It encodes CASSVEAGRWNTIYF. V and J are TRBV9 and TRBJ1-3; the D gene is possibly TRBD1 (5 bases). The germline CDR1 and CDR2 sequences are SGDLS and YYNGEE. The CDR3 is made up of 15 amino acids. V lost 0 bases and J lost 7, with 14 bases in between.

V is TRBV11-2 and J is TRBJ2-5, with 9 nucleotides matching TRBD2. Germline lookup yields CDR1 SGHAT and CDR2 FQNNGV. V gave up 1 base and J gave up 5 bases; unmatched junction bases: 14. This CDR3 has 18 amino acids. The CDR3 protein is CASSLALAGTRVRETQYF. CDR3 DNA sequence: TGTGCCAGCAGCTTAGCACTAGCGGGTACTAGAGTGCGCGAGACCCAGTACTTC.

The CDR3 reads CASSSQLMMDPPIGAEAFF. The CDR3 DNA sequence: TGTGCCAGCAGCTCCCAACTTATGATGGACCCCCCCATTGGCGCTGAAGCTTTCTTT. V and J are TRBV7-3 and TRBJ1-1, with D unclear. The V end was cut by 4 bases, the J end by 6 bases, with 30 bases between. The CDR3 length is 19 residues. Per the germline V gene, CDR1 is SGHTA and CDR2 is FQGTGA.

The CDR3 sequence is CASRASLGLAVTNTGELFF. The CDR3 DNA is TGTGCCAGCAGAGCTTCCCTTGGACTAGCGGTAACGAACACCGGGGAGCTGTTTTTT. This rearrangement joins TRBV28 to TRBJ2-2; 10 bases map to TRBD2. The germline V gene has CDR1 MDHEN and CDR2 SYDVKM. The trim removed 6 bases at V and 0 bases at J, leaving 13 bases unmatched. CDR3 length: 19 residues. The full variable domain, completed using reference TRBV28 and TRBJ2-2, is DVKVTQSSRYLVKRTGEKVFLECVQDMDHENMFWYRQDPGLGLRLIYFSYDVKMKEKGDIPEGYSVSREKKERFSLILESASTNQTSMYLCASRASLGLAVTNTGELFFGEGSRLTVL.

CDR3 loop: CASSLGEGANGYTF. CDR3 nucleotide sequence: TGCGCCAGCAGCTTGGGAGAGGGGGCTAATGGCTACACCTTC. The chain recombines TRBV5-1 with TRBJ1-2, with TRBD1 matching over 7 bases. The germline gives CDR1 SGHRS, CDR2 YFSETQ. V trimming: 0 bases; J trimming: 6 bases; junction bases outside the gene matches: 5. This CDR3 has 14 residues.

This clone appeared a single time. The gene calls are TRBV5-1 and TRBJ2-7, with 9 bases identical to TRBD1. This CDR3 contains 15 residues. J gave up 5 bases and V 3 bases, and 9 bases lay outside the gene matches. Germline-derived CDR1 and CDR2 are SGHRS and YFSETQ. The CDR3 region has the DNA TGCGCCAGCAGCTCAGCCGGGACAGGGTACCACGAGCAGTACTTC. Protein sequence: CASSSAGTGYHEQYF.

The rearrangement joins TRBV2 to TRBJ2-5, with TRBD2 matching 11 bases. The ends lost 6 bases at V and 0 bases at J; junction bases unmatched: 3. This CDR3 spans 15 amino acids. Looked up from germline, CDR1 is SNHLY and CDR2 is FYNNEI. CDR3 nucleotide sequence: TGTGCCAGCAGGGGGACTAGCGGAGACCAAGAGACCCAGTACTTC. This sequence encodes CASRGTSGDQETQYF.

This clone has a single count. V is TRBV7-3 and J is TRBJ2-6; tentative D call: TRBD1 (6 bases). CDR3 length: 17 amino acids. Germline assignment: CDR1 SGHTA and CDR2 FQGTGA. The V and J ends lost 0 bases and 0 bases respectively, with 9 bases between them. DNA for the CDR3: TGTGCCAGCAGCTTAACGAGGGGGAGCTCTGGGGCCAACGTCCTGACTTTC. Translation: CASSLTRGSSGANVLTF.

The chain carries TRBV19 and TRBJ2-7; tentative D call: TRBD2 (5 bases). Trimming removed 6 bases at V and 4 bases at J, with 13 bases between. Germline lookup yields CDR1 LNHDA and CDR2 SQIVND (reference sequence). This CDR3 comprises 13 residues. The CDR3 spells CASSRTHLYEQYF. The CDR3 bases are TGTGCCAGTAGCCGGACTCACCTATACGAGCAGTACTTC. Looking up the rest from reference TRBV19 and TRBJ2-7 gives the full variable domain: DGGITQSPKYLFRKEGQNVTLSCEQNLNHDAMYWYRQDPGQGLRLIYYSQIVNDFQKGDIAEGYSVSREKKESFPLTVTSAQKNPTAFYLCASSRTHLYEQYFGPGTRLTVT.

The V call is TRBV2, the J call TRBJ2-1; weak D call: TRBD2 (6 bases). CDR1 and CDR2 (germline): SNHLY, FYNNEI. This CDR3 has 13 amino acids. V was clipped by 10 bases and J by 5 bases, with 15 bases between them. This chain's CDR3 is CATSRGWDNEQFF. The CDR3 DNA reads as TGTGCCACGAGCCGGGGGTGGGACAATGAGCAGTTCTTC.

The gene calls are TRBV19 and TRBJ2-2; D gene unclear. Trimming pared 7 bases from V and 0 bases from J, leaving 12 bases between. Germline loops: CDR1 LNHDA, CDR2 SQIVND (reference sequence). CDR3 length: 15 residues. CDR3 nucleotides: TGTGCCAGTATACGGACCGATGCGAACACCGGGGAGCTGTTTTTT. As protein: CASIRTDANTGELFF.

The CDR3 DNA reads as TGTGCCAGCAGCCCGGGACAGGGGGCGGAGGGCTACACCTTC. Amino acids: CASSPGQGAEGYTF. V is TRBV7-9 and J is TRBJ1-2; 12 nucleotides agree with TRBD1. V shed 5 bases and J 8 bases; nucleotides not matched to a gene: 6. The germline V gene has CDR1 SEHNR and CDR2 FQNEAQ (reference sequence). The CDR3 length is 14 residues.